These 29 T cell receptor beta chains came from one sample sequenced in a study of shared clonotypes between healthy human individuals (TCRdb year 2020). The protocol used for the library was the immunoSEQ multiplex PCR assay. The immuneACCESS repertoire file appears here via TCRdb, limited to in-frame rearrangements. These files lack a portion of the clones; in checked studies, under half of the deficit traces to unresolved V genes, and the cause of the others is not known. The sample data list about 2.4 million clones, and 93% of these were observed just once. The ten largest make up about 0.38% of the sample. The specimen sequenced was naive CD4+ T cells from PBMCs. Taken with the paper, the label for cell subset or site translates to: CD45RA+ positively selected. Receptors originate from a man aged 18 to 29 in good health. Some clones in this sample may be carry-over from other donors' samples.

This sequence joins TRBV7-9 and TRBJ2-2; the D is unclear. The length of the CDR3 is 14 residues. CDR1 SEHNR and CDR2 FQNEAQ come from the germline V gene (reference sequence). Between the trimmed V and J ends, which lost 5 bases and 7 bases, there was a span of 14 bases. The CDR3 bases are TGTGCCAGCAGCCCCGACTCGAATCGCGGGGAGCTGTTTTTT. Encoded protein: CASSPDSNRGELFF.

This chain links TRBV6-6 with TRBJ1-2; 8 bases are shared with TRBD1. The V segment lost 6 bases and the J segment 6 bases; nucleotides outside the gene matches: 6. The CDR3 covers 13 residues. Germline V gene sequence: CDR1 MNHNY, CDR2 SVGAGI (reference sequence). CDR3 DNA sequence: TGTGCCAGCAGGTCGGGACAGGATCATGGCTACACCTTC. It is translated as CASRSGQDHGYTF.

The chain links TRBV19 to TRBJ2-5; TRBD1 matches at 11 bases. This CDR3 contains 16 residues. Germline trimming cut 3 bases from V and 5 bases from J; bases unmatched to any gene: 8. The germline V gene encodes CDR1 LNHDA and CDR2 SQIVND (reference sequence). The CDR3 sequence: CASSISWDRGGETQYF. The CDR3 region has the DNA TGTGCCAGTAGTATCAGCTGGGACAGGGGGGGGGAGACCCAGTACTTC.

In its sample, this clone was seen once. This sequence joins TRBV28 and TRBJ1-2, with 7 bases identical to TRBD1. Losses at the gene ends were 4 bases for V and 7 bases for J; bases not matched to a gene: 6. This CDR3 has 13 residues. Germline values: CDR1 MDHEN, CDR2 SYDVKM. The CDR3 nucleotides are TGTGCCAGCAGTTCGCCCGGGACAGTTGGCTACACCTTC. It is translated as CASSSPGTVGYTF.

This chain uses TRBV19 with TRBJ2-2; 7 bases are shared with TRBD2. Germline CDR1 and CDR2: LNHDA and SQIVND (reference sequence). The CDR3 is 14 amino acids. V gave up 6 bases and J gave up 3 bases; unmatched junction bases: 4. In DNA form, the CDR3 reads TGTGCCAGTAGGGCCGGACTAGACACCGGGGAGCTGTTTTTT. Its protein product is CASRAGLDTGELFF.

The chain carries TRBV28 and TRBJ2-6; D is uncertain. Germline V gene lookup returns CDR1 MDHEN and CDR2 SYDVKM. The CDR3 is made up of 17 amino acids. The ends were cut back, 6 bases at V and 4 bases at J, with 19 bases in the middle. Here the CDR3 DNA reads TGTGCCAGCAGACCCCGAGGAAGGGCTGCAGGGGCCAACGTCCTGACTTTC. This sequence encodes CASRPRGRAAGANVLTF.

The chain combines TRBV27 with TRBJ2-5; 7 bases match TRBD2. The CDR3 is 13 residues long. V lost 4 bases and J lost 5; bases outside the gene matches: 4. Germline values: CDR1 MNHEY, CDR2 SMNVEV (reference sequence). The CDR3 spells CASSWTRWETQYF. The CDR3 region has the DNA TGTGCCAGCAGTTGGACTAGGTGGGAGACCCAGTACTTC.

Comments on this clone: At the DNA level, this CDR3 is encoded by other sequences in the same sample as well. The CDR3: CASSLADTQYF. In DNA form, the CDR3 reads TGTGCCAGCAGCTTAGCGGATACGCAGTATTTT. The chain is built from TRBV7-9 and TRBJ2-3; D gene unclear. With 0 bases removed from V and 6 bases from J, the gap between germline ends came to 1 base. The germline CDR1 and CDR2 sequences are SEHNR and FQNEAQ (reference sequence). The CDR3 runs to 11 residues.

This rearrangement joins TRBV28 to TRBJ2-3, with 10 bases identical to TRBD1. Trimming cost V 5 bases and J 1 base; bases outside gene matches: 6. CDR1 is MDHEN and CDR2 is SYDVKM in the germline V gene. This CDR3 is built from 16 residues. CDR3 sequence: CASSQTGTGGTDTQYF. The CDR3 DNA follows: TGTGCCAGCAGTCAAACGGGGACAGGGGGCACAGATACGCAGTATTTT.

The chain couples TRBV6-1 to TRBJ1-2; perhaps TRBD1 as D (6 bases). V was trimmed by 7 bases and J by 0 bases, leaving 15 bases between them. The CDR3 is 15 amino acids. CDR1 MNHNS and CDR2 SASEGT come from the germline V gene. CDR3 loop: CASNRGDWANYGYTF. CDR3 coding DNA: TGTGCCAGCAATAGGGGGGACTGGGCTAACTATGGCTACACCTTC.

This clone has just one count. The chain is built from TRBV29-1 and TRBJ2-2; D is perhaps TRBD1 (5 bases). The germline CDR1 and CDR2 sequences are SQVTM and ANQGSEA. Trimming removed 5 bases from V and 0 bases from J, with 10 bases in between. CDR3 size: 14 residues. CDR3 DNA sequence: TGCAGCGTTACCCCAGGGACGAACACCGGGGAGCTGTTTTTT. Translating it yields CSVTPGTNTGELFF.

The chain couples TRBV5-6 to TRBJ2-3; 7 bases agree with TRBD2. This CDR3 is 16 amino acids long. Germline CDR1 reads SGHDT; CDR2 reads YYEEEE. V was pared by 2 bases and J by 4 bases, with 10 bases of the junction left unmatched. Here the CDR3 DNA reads TGTGCCAGCAGCTTAGTGGGAGGGCCGCAAGCAGATACGCAGTATTTT. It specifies CASSLVGGPQADTQYF.

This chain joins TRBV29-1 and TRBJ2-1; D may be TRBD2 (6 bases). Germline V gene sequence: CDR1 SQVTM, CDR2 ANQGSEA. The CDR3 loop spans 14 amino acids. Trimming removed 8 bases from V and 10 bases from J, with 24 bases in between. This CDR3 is CSSLPGLLGNEQFF. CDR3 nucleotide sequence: TGCAGCTCCCTCCCGGGACTTTTAGGGAACGAGCAGTTCTTC.

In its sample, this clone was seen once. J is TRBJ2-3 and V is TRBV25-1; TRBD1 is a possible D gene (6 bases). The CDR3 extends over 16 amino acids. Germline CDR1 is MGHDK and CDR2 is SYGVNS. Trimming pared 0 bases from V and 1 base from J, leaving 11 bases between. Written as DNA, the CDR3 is TGTGCCAGCAGTGAATACCAGGGGCTAGGCACAGATACGCAGTATTTT. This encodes CASSEYQGLGTDTQYF.

CDR3 nucleotides: TGTGCCAGCAGCCTGGGGGACAATGAAGCTTTCTTT. Translating gives CASSLGDNEAFF. The chain recombines TRBV7-3 with TRBJ1-1, with D possibly matching TRBD1 (6 bases). CDR1 is SGHTA and CDR2 is FQGTGA in the germline V gene. V was shortened by 5 bases and J by 7 bases, with 11 bases between the two germline ends. CDR3 size: 12 residues.

The CDR3 nucleotides are TGTGCCAGCAGCTTACTTCGGGGGGCCCCCGGGGAGCTGTTTTTT. Translating it yields CASSLLRGAPGELFF. V and J are TRBV7-8 and TRBJ2-2; possible D gene TRBD2, 7 bases. Per the germline V gene, CDR1 is SGHVS and CDR2 is FQNEAQ. CDR3 length: 15 residues. Trimming removed 2 bases at V and 6 bases at J, with 13 bases between.

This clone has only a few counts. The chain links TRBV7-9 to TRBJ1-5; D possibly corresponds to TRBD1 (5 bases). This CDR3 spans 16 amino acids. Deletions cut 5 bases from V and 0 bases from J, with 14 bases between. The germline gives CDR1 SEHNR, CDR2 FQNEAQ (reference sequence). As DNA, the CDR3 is TGTGCCAGCAGCCCGACCCAGGGCCATAGCAATCAGCCCCAGCATTTT. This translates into CASSPTQGHSNQPQHF.

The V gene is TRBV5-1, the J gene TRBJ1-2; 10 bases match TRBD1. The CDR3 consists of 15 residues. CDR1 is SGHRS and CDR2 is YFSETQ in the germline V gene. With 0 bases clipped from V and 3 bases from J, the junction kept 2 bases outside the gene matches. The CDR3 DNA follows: TGCGCCAGCAGCTTGGCCGGGACAGGGGACTATGGCTACACCTTC. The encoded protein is CASSLAGTGDYGYTF.

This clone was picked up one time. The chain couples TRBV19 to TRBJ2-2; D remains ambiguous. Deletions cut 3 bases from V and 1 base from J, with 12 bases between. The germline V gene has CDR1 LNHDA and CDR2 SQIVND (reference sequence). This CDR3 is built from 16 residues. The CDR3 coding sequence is TGTGCCAGTAGTATCTCTTCCGGAAGGAACACCGGGGAGCTGTTTTTT. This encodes CASSISSGRNTGELFF.

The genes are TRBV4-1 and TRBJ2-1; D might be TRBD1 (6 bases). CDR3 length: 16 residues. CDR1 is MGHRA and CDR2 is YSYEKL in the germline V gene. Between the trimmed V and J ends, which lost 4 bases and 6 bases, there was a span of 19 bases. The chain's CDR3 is CASSPRVVLGGNEQFF. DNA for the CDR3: TGCGCCAGCAGCCCCCGCGTCGTCCTAGGGGGCAATGAGCAGTTCTTC.

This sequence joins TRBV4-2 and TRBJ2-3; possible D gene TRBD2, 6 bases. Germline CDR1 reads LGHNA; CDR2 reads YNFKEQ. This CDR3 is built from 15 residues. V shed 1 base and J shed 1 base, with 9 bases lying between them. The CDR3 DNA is TGTGCCAGCAGCCAAGCCTCGGGGGGCACAGATACGCAGTATTTT. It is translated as CASSQASGGTDTQYF.

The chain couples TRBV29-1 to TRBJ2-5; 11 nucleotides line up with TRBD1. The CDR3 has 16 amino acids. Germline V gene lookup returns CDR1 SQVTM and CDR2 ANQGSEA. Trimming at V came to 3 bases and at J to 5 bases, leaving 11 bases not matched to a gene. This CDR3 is CSVEVGQGGGSETQYF. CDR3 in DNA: TGCAGCGTTGAGGTGGGACAGGGGGGCGGGTCGGAGACCCAGTACTTC. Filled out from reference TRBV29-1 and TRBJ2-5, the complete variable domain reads SAVISQKPSRDICQRGTSLTIQCQVDSQVTMMFWYRQQPGQSLTLIATANQGSEATYESGFVIDKFPISRPNLTFSTLTVSNMSPEDSSIYLCSVEVGQGGGSETQYFGPGTRLLVL.

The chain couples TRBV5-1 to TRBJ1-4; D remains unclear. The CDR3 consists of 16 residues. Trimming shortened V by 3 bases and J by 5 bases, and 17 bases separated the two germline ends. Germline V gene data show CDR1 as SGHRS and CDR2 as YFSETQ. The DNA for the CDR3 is TGCGCCAGCAGCTCCCTCCCTCAGGTCCCCAATGAAAAACTGTTTTTT. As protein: CASSSLPQVPNEKLFF.

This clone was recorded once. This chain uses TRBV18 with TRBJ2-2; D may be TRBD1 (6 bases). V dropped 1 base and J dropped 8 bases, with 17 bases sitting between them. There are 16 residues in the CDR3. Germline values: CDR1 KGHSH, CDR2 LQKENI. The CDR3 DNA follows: TGTGCCAGCTCACCACTTTCGGGACACCCCCCTGGGGAGCTGTTTTTT. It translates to CASSPLSGHPPGELFF.

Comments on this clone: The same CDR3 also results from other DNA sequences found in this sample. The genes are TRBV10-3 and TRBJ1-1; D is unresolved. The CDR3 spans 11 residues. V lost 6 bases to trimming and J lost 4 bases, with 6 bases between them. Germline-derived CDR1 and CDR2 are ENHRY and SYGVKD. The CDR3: CAIRGSTEAFF. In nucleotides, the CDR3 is TGTGCCATCAGGGGGAGCACTGAAGCTTTCTTT.

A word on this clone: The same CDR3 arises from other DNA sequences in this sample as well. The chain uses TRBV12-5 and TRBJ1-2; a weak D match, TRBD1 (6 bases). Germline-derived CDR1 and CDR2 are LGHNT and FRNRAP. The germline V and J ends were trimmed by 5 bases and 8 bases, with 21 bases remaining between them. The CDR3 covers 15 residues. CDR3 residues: CASGTGTSRGKGYTF. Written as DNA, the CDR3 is TGTGCTAGTGGTACCGGGACAAGTCGGGGAAAGGGCTACACCTTC. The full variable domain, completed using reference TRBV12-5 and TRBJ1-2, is DARVTQTPRHKVTEMGQEVTMRCQPILGHNTVFWYRQTMMQGLELLAYFRNRAPLDDSGMPKDRFSAEMPDATLATLKIQPSEPRDSAVYFCASGTGTSRGKGYTFGSGTRLTVV.

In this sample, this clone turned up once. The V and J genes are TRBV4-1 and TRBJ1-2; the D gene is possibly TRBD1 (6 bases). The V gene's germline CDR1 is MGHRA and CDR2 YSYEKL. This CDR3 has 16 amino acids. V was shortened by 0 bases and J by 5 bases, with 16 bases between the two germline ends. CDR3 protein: CASSQDYRVFRYGYTF. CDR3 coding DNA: TGCGCCAGCAGCCAAGACTACAGGGTTTTTAGGTATGGCTACACCTTC.

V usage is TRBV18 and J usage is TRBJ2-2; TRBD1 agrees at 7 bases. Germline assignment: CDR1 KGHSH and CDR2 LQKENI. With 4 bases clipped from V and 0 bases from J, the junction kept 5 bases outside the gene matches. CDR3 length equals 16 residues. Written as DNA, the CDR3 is TGTGCCAGCTCACTAATACAGGGGTCGAACACCGGGGAGCTGTTTTTT. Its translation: CASSLIQGSNTGELFF.

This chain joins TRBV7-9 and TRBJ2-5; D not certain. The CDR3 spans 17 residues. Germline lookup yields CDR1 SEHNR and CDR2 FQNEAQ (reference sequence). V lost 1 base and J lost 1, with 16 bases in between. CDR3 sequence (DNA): TGTGCCAGCAGCTTAGTAAGGGTCAGAATATCCCAAGAGACCCAGTACTTC. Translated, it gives CASSLVRVRISQETQYF.